This T cell receptor (beta chain) derives from a study of blood T cell repertoires in COVID-19. This clone was found once. CDR3 length equals 13 residues. Per the germline V gene, CDR1 is MRHNA and CDR2 is SNTAGT. V gave up 3 bases and J gave up 4 bases; unmatched junction bases: 2. Assay used: immunoSEQ multiplex PCR; TCRdb lists only in-frame clones, some missing. This table holds 90,000 to 120,000 clones, 85% to 95% found once. The origin of this receptor is a woman in her thirties with acute or convalescent COVID-19. The gene calls are TRBV6-4 and TRBJ1-2; 7 bases line up with TRBD1. Specimen: peripheral blood. The CDR3 DNA sequence: TGTGCCAGCAGTGAGACAGGGACCTATGGCTACACCTTC. It specifies CASSETGTYGYTF.